A selection of T cell receptor beta chains follows, all from one sample in a study of CD8 T cells in Susac syndrome. In TCRdb, the immunoSEQ multiplex PCR reads were re-called with MiXCR into one record per CDR3 protein. The sample carries 150,000 or so distinct CDR3 sequences, over 95% recorded once. Sequenced sample: CD8+ T cells from PBMCs. The receptors come from a human donor with multiple sclerosis. Each CDR3 is given with its conserved first and last residue. A D gene is named only where the DNA matches it firmly. Only some rows state a clone size, as once, few, many or a class for expanded clones.

CDR3nt: TGTGCCAGCAGCTCTACTATTAGCGGGCCCACAGATACGCAGTATTTT
CDR3aa: CASSSTISGPTDTQYF
j_gene: TRBJ2-3
v_gene: TRBV7-9
abundance: .
d_gene: TRBD2

CDR3nt: TGTGCCAGCAGCGGGGCCCCAACCAATGAGCAGTTCTTC
CDR3aa: CASSGAPTNEQFF
j_gene: TRBJ2-1
v_gene: TRBV7-3
abundance: .
d_gene: .

CDR3nt: TGTGCCAGCAGCTACTTCACAGATACGCAGTATTTT
CDR3aa: CASSYFTDTQYF
j_gene: TRBJ2-3
v_gene: TRBV3-1
abundance: .
d_gene: .

CDR3nt: TGTGCCTGGAGTGGTCCCCCCGAAAAACTGTTTTTT
CDR3aa: CAWSGPPEKLFF
j_gene: TRBJ1-4
v_gene: TRBV30
abundance: .
d_gene: .

CDR3nt: TGCAGTGCTAGGGTAAACACTGAAGCTTTCTTT
CDR3aa: CSARVNTEAFF
j_gene: TRBJ1-1
v_gene: TRBV20-1
abundance: .
d_gene: .

CDR3nt: TGTGCCAGCACTTACCGGGGTAGCGGGGCCCCCGCGAATGAGCAGTTCTTC
CDR3aa: CASTYRGSGAPANEQFF
j_gene: TRBJ2-1
v_gene: TRBV27
abundance: .
d_gene: TRBD2

CDR3nt: TGTGCCACCAGCAGGGTTAATTCACCCCTCCACTTT
CDR3aa: CATSRVNSPLHF
j_gene: TRBJ1-6
v_gene: TRBV15
abundance: .
d_gene: .

CDR3nt: TGCAGCGTTGAACCACCTTTGAACACTGAAGCTTTCTTT
CDR3aa: CSVEPPLNTEAFF
j_gene: TRBJ1-1
v_gene: TRBV29-1
abundance: .
d_gene: .

CDR3nt: TGCGCCAGCAGCCAACTAGCGGGGGGGAGTTACAATGAGCAGTTCTTC
CDR3aa: CASSQLAGGSYNEQFF
j_gene: TRBJ2-1
v_gene: TRBV4-1
abundance: .
d_gene: TRBD2

CDR3nt: TGCAGTGCCGAGACAGGGGGCCGATATAGCAATCAGCCCCAGCATTTT
CDR3aa: CSAETGGRYSNQPQHF
j_gene: TRBJ1-5
v_gene: TRBV20-1
abundance: .
d_gene: TRBD1

CDR3nt: TGTGCCTGGAGTCCCGACAGTCAAGAGACCCAGTACTTC
CDR3aa: CAWSPDSQETQYF
j_gene: TRBJ2-5
v_gene: TRBV30
abundance: few
d_gene: .

CDR3nt: TGCAGCGTTGAGAGGACAGGGTCCCCCGGGGAGCTGTTTTTT
CDR3aa: CSVERTGSPGELFF
j_gene: TRBJ2-2
v_gene: TRBV29-1
abundance: .
d_gene: TRBD1

CDR3nt: TGTGCCAGCAGCTCCCCAGGGTTCCACGAGCAGTACTTC
CDR3aa: CASSSPGFHEQYF
j_gene: TRBJ2-7
v_gene: TRBV7-9
abundance: .
d_gene: .

CDR3nt: TGTGCCAGCAGCCAAGATCTTGTAGGACAGGGGAAGGAGACCCAGTACTTC
CDR3aa: CASSQDLVGQGKETQYF
j_gene: TRBJ2-5
v_gene: TRBV3-1
abundance: .
d_gene: TRBD1

CDR3nt: TGTGCCAGCGGAGGGAAGGACTCCTACAATGAGCAGTTCTTC
CDR3aa: CASGGKDSYNEQFF
j_gene: TRBJ2-1
v_gene: TRBV19
abundance: .
d_gene: .

CDR3nt: TGTGCCAGCAGTCCACGACCGGACAGGCTCTATAGCAATCAGCCCCAGCATTTT
CDR3aa: CASSPRPDRLYSNQPQHF
j_gene: TRBJ1-5
v_gene: TRBV27
abundance: .
d_gene: TRBD1

CDR3nt: TGCAGTGCTCGACAGGGGGCGTTATACTATGGCTACACCTTC
CDR3aa: CSARQGALYYGYTF
j_gene: TRBJ1-2
v_gene: TRBV20-1
abundance: .
d_gene: TRBD1

CDR3nt: TGTGCCAGCAGCTTGGAGGGCTACACCTTC
CDR3aa: CASSLEGYTF
j_gene: TRBJ1-2
v_gene: TRBV7-9
abundance: .
d_gene: .

CDR3nt: TGTGCCAGTTCTACAGGGGGACGAGACTACGAGCAGTACTTC
CDR3aa: CASSTGGRDYEQYF
j_gene: TRBJ2-7
v_gene: TRBV27
abundance: .
d_gene: TRBD1

CDR3nt: TGCAGCGTCGGCAGGATAGCCGGATACACCTTC
CDR3aa: CSVGRIAGYTF
j_gene: TRBJ1-2
v_gene: TRBV29-1
abundance: .
d_gene: .

CDR3nt: TGTGCTAGTGGTTTGGTACAAAGGGGCAACTGGGGGGGGCACACAGATACGCAGTATTTT
CDR3aa: CASGLVQRGNWGGHTDTQYF
j_gene: TRBJ2-3
v_gene: TRBV12-5
abundance: .
d_gene: .

CDR3nt: TGTGCCAGCAGTTTCGCCCTCAACTACGAGCAGTACTTC
CDR3aa: CASSFALNYEQYF
j_gene: TRBJ2-7
v_gene: TRBV27
abundance: .
d_gene: .

CDR3nt: TGTGCCAGCAGCTCTATTACAGGGATACCTAACTATGGCTACACCTTC
CDR3aa: CASSSITGIPNYGYTF
j_gene: TRBJ1-2
v_gene: TRBV3-1
abundance: .
d_gene: .

CDR3nt: TGTGCCAGCAGCGTTGACCAAGAGACCCAGTACTTC
CDR3aa: CASSVDQETQYF
j_gene: TRBJ2-5
v_gene: TRBV9
abundance: .
d_gene: .

CDR3nt: TGCAGCGGGCAGGAGGCCTACGAGCAGTACTTC
CDR3aa: CSGQEAYEQYF
j_gene: TRBJ2-7
v_gene: TRBV29-1
abundance: .
d_gene: .

CDR3nt: TGCAGTGCCAGACCGACTAGCGGGGGTTACAATGAGCAGTTCTTC
CDR3aa: CSARPTSGGYNEQFF
j_gene: TRBJ2-1
v_gene: TRBV20-1
abundance: .
d_gene: TRBD2

CDR3nt: TGTGCCAGCAGGGAGGACAGCATCTATGGCTACACCTTC
CDR3aa: CASREDSIYGYTF
j_gene: TRBJ1-2
v_gene: TRBV25-1
abundance: .
d_gene: .

CDR3nt: TGTGCCAGCAGCCAAGAGAGTGAAGGGCCAACGTCTCCCCAGCATTTT
CDR3aa: CASSQESEGPTSPQHF
j_gene: TRBJ1-5
v_gene: TRBV3-1
abundance: .
d_gene: .

CDR3nt: TGCAGCGTAGTTACCGGGACAGGGACCTCTAGCAATCAGCCCCAGCATTTT
CDR3aa: CSVVTGTGTSSNQPQHF
j_gene: TRBJ1-5
v_gene: TRBV29-1
abundance: .
d_gene: TRBD1

CDR3nt: TGCAGCGTATTACAGGGAAATCAGGAAAAACTGTTTTTT
CDR3aa: CSVLQGNQEKLFF
j_gene: TRBJ1-4
v_gene: TRBV29-1
abundance: once
d_gene: .

CDR3nt: TGTGCCAGCAGTTTATCTGGGACAGGGTGGGGCACTGAAGCTTTCTTT
CDR3aa: CASSLSGTGWGTEAFF
j_gene: TRBJ1-1
v_gene: TRBV27
abundance: .
d_gene: TRBD1

CDR3nt: TGTGCCAGCCTAAGGGCGGGTTCCTACAATGAGCAGTTCTTC
CDR3aa: CASLRAGSYNEQFF
j_gene: TRBJ2-1
v_gene: TRBV19
abundance: .
d_gene: .

CDR3nt: TGTGCCAGCAGTGAAGTATCAGGGGGGGATCTCGGGGTCTTTGGTTCACCCCTCCACTTT
CDR3aa: CASSEVSGGDLGVFGSPLHF
j_gene: TRBJ1-6
v_gene: TRBV25-1
abundance: .
d_gene: TRBD1

CDR3nt: TGCGCCAGCAGCCCGTACGGGACAGGGGACTGGGATGAGCAGTTCTTC
CDR3aa: CASSPYGTGDWDEQFF
j_gene: TRBJ2-1
v_gene: TRBV4-1
abundance: .
d_gene: TRBD1

CDR3nt: TGTGCCAGCAGCCAAGATCAGGGAGGTGAGACCCAGTACTTC
CDR3aa: CASSQDQGGETQYF
j_gene: TRBJ2-5
v_gene: TRBV14
abundance: .
d_gene: .

CDR3nt: TGTGCCAGCAGCGTAGCTAGTCTCGGCGAGCAGTACTTC
CDR3aa: CASSVASLGEQYF
j_gene: TRBJ2-7
v_gene: TRBV9
abundance: .
d_gene: .

CDR3nt: TGTGCCAGCAGCCGCCCCGGCCCCACAGATACGCAGTATTTT
CDR3aa: CASSRPGPTDTQYF
j_gene: TRBJ2-3
v_gene: TRBV3-1
abundance: .
d_gene: .

CDR3nt: TGTGCCAGCAGCTTAGAGACAGTCCAAGAGACCCAGTACTTC
CDR3aa: CASSLETVQETQYF
j_gene: TRBJ2-5
v_gene: TRBV11-2
abundance: .
d_gene: .

CDR3nt: TGTGCTAGTGGTTTTGGAAGTAATAGCGGGGGAGAGACCCAGTACTTC
CDR3aa: CASGFGSNSGGETQYF
j_gene: TRBJ2-5
v_gene: TRBV12-5
abundance: .
d_gene: TRBD2

CDR3nt: TGCAGCGTTATAAGCGGGGTAGTGGAGACCCAGTACTTC
CDR3aa: CSVISGVVETQYF
j_gene: TRBJ2-5
v_gene: TRBV29-1
abundance: .
d_gene: TRBD2

CDR3nt: TGTGCCAGCAGCCAAGTGACTAGCGGCCAAGAGACCCAGTACTTC
CDR3aa: CASSQVTSGQETQYF
j_gene: TRBJ2-5
v_gene: TRBV3-1
abundance: .
d_gene: TRBD2

CDR3nt: TGCAGTGCTAGAGACCCCTCTATCCCCATTTTATATTTT
CDR3aa: CSARDPSIPILYF
j_gene: TRBJ1-3
v_gene: TRBV20-1
abundance: .
d_gene: .

CDR3nt: TGTGCCAGCAGCGTAGAGGAAACGGGGAGGAGCTCCTACAATGAGCAGTTCTTC
CDR3aa: CASSVEETGRSSYNEQFF
j_gene: TRBJ2-1
v_gene: TRBV9
abundance: .
d_gene: .

CDR3nt: TGTGCCTCTCGGTGGGGAAACATTCAGTACTTC
CDR3aa: CASRWGNIQYF
j_gene: TRBJ2-4
v_gene: TRBV6-6
abundance: few
d_gene: .

CDR3nt: TGTGCCAGCAGCTTAGCGCCCCCGGCTCGGGATACGCAGTATTTT
CDR3aa: CASSLAPPARDTQYF
j_gene: TRBJ2-3
v_gene: TRBV7-8
abundance: .
d_gene: .

CDR3nt: TGTGCCAGCAGTGAACAGGGGGACTACTACGAGCAGTACTTC
CDR3aa: CASSEQGDYYEQYF
j_gene: TRBJ2-7
v_gene: TRBV5-4
abundance: .
d_gene: .

CDR3nt: TGCAGTGCCTGTCTTTATCAGCCCCAGCATTTT
CDR3aa: CSACLYQPQHF
j_gene: TRBJ1-5
v_gene: TRBV20-1
abundance: .
d_gene: .

CDR3nt: TGTGCCAGTAGTGTACTAGCGGGGGTCTCCTACAATGAGCAGTTCTTC
CDR3aa: CASSVLAGVSYNEQFF
j_gene: TRBJ2-1
v_gene: TRBV19
abundance: .
d_gene: TRBD2

CDR3nt: TGCAGTGCTCTCATACGCACAGATACGCAGTATTTT
CDR3aa: CSALIRTDTQYF
j_gene: TRBJ2-3
v_gene: TRBV20-1
abundance: .
d_gene: .